These 4 T cell receptor beta chains came from one sample sequenced in a study of cytomegalovirus exposure and HLA in healthy donors (dated by TCRdb to the late 2010s). Libraries were prepared through the immunoSEQ multiplex PCR assay. For the multiplex PCR, a mixture combining 60 forward primers for TCR Vbeta segments and 13 reverse primers for TCR Jbeta segments was used. The table was pulled from immuneACCESS by TCRdb, which kept in-frame rearrangements only. Such tables lose some clones; where checked, under half of the loss comes from unresolved V genes, and the rest has no known cause. This sample's table has entries for 40,000 to 50,000 clones. Around 2.2% of the sample comes from the top ten. The source material was PBMCs. These receptors were collected from a woman in her forties in good health and CMV-seronegative.

The chain has TRBV29-1 and TRBJ1-1; D unresolved. Per the germline V gene, CDR1 is SQVTM and CDR2 is ANQGSEA. V dropped 4 bases and J dropped 1 base, with 4 bases sitting between them. This CDR3 region has 11 residues. CDR3 bases: TGCAGCGTTGTGGCGAACACTGAAGCTTTCTTT. Its translation: CSVVANTEAFF.

The chain uses TRBV4-3 and TRBJ1-6; 9 bases line up with TRBD1. From germline, CDR1 is LGHNA and CDR2 YSLEER. There are 16 residues in the CDR3. J lost 6 bases, V lost 2 bases, and 5 bases had no gene match. CDR3 loop: CASSQNPGQGNSPLHF. The CDR3 DNA sequence: TGCGCCAGCAGCCAAAACCCGGGACAGGGTAATTCACCCCTCCACTTT.

The chain couples TRBV2 to TRBJ2-7; TRBD1 matches at 8 bases. This CDR3 contains 16 residues. From germline, CDR1 is SNHLY and CDR2 FYNNEI. V shed 7 bases and J 1 base; nucleotides not matched to a gene: 12. The CDR3 DNA follows: TGTGCCAGCAAGAATCTTGGACAGGGAAGGTCCTACGAGCAGTACTTC. This gives the protein CASKNLGQGRSYEQYF.

The gene calls are TRBV2 and TRBJ2-1, with 8 bases identical to TRBD2. CDR3 size: 15 residues. Germline V gene lookup returns CDR1 SNHLY and CDR2 FYNNEI. J gave up 7 bases and V 3 bases, and 8 bases lay outside the gene matches. CDR3 residues: CASSDFGGVVNEQFF. As DNA, the CDR3 is TGTGCCAGCAGTGATTTCGGGGGGGTGGTGAATGAGCAGTTCTTC.